This T cell receptor (beta chain) is from a study of neoadjuvant anti-PD-1 for oral cavity cancer. Study context: Patients without progression received a fourth nivolumab dose around day 43, then surgical resection on days 50-56.

V shed 4 bases and J shed 4 bases, with 23 bases lying between them. This CDR3 has 18 amino acids. CDR1 LNHDA and CDR2 SQIVND come from the germline V gene (reference sequence). Time point described: after neoadjuvant nivolumab, at surgical resection. Patients were newly diagnosed with stage II-IVA oral cavity squamous cell carcinoma without prior systemic or radiation treatment. This clone was recorded only once. Its antigen is still unknown. Study observations and caveats: Non-responders to neoadjuvant nivolumab had significantly more clonal PBMC T cells than responders. Treg/Th17 ratio rose with pretreatment blood and fell with post-treatment tumor TCRbeta clonality.

Clones were sequenced by immunoSEQ multiplex PCR, and TCRdb holds only the in-frame ones, with some missing. Counted here are some 70,000 clones, about 85% occurring once; the ten biggest clones make up 3% to 3.5%. The sequence was obtained from a person aged 40-85 years with oral cavity squamous cell carcinoma. Sample: PBMCs, taken after nivolumab (anti-PD-1) treatment. The chain employs TRBV19 and TRBJ1-5; a weak D match, TRBD1 (6 bases). The CDR3 DNA is TGTGCCAGTAGTAAAGAGGTGGTGTTTACAGGGCAGAATCAGCCCCAGCATTTT. Protein: CASSKEVVFTGQNQPQHF. Full variable domain (remainder filled in from reference TRBV19 and TRBJ1-5): DGGITQSPKYLFRKEGQNVTLSCEQNLNHDAMYWYRQDPGQGLRLIYYSQIVNDFQKGDIAEGYSVSREKKESFPLTVTSAQKNPTAFYLCASSKEVVFTGQNQPQHFGDGTRLSIL.